This TCR beta chain was observed in a study of T cell responses to AZD1222 COVID-19 vaccine. About the study: Analysis merged second doses at about 4 or about 12 weeks. Findings of the study overall: Repertoires were obtained only post-peak T cell response. Once two AZD1222 doses were given, Spike-specific TCR breadth and depth went up. Donors were largely white British and mainly female; clonal diversity was possibly underestimated.

About this clone: Its antigen remains unidentified.

Measured with immunoSEQ multiplex PCR; TCRdb has only the in-frame clones, and not every one. Of over 90,000 clones listed, around 83% are singletons. This CDR3 is built from 14 residues. CDR1 and CDR2 (germline): SGDLS, YYNGEE. V was shortened by 0 bases and J by 7 bases, with 11 bases between the two germline ends. This TCR came from an adult in good health. The source was peripheral blood, collected on day 0 of AZD1222 vaccination. The chain links TRBV9 to TRBJ2-1; weak D call: TRBD2 (6 bases). CDR3 nucleotide sequence: TGTGCCAGCAGCGTAGGGAGGGGTTTGAATGAGCAGTTCTTC. This sequence encodes CASSVGRGLNEQFF.